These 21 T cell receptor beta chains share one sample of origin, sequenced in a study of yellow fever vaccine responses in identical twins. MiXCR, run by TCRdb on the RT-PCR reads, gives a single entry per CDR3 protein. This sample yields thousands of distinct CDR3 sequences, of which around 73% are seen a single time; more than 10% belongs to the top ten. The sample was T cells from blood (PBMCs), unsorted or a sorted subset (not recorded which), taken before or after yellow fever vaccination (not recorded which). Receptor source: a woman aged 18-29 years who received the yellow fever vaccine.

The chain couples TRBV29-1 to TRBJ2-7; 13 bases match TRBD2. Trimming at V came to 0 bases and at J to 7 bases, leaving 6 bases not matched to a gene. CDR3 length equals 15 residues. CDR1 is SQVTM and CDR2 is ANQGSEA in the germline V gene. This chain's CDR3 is CSVEERTSGSEEQYF. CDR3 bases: TGCAGCGTTGAAGAGAGGACTAGCGGGAGTGAGGAGCAGTACTTC.

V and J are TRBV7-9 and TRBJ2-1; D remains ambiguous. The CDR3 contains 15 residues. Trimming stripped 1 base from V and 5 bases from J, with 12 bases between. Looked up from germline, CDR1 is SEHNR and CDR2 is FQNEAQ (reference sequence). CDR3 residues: CASSLVSAGHNEQFF. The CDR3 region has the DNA TGTGCCAGCAGCTTAGTGTCTGCTGGACACAATGAGCAGTTCTTC.

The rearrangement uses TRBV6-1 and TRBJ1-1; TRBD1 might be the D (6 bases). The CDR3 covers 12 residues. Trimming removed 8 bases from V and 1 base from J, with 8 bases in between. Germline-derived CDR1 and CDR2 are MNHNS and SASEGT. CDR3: CASGTQNTEAFF. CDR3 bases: TGTGCCAGCGGGACACAGAACACTGAAGCTTTCTTT.

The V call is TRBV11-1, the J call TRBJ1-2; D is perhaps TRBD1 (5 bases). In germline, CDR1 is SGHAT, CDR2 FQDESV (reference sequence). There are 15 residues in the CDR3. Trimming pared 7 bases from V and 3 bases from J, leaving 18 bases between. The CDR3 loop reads CASTLGEGSDYGYTF. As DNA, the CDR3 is TGTGCCAGCACCCTCGGGGAGGGGAGCGACTATGGCTACACCTTC.

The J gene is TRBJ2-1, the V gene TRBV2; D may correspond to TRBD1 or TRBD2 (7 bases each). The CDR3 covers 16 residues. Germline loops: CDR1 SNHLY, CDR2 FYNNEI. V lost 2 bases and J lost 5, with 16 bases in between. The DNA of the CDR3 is TGTGCCAGCAGTGAACAAACAGGGGAGGGGCACAATGAGCAGTTCTTC. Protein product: CASSEQTGEGHNEQFF.

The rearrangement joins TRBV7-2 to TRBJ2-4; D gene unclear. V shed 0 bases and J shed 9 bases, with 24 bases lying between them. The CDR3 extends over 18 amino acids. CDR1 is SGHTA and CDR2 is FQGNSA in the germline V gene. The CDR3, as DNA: TGTGCCAGCAGCTTAGCTGACTGGCCCCGACGACCCCAAACCATTCAGTACTTC. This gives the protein CASSLADWPRRPQTIQYF.

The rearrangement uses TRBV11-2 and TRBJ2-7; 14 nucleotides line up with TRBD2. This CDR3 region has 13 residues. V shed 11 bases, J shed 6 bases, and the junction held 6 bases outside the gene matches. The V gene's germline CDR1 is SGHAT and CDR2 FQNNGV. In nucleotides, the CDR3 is TGTGCCTCGACTAGCGGGGGGGCGGGCGAGCAGTACTTC. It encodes CASTSGGAGEQYF.

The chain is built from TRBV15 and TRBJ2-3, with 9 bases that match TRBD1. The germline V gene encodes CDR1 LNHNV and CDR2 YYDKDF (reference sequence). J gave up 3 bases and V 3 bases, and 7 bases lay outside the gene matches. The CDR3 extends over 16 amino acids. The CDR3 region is CATSRRTGDATDTQYF. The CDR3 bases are TGTGCCACCAGCAGGAGGACAGGGGATGCGACAGATACGCAGTATTTT.

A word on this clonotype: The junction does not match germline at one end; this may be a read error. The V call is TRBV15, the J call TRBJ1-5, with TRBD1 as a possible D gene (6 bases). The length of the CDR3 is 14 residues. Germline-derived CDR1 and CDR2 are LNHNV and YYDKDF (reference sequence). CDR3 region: CATSSGQMDQLQHF. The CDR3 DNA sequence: TGTGCCACCAGCAGCGGACAGATGGATCAGCTCCAGCATTTT.

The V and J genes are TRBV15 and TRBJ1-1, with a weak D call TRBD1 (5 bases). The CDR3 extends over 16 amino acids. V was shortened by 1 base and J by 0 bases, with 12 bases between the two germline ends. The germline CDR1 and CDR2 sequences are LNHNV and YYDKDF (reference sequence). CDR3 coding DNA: TGTGCCACCAGCAGAGGAAGACAGACCCTGAACACTGAAGCTTTCTTT. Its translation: CATSRGRQTLNTEAFF.

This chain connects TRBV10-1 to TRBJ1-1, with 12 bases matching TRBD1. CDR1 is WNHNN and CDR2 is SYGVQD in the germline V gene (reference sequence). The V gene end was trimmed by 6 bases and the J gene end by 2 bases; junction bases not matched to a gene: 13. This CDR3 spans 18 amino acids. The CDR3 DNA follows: TGCGCCAGCAGGAAAAAAGCCGGGACAGGGGGCCGAAACACTGAAGCTTTCTTT. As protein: CASRKKAGTGGRNTEAFF.

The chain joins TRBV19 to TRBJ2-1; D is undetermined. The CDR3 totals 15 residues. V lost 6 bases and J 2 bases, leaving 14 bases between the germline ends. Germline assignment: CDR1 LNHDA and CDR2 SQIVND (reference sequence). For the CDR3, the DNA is TGTGCCAGTAGCCCTTCTCCGGGTACCTACAATGAGCAGTTCTTC. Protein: CASSPSPGTYNEQFF.

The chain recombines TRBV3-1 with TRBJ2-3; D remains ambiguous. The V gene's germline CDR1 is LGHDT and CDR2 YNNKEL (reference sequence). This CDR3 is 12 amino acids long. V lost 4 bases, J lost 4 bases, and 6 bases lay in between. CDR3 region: CASSRPPDTQYF. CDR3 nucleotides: TGTGCCAGCAGCCGACCCCCAGATACGCAGTATTTT.

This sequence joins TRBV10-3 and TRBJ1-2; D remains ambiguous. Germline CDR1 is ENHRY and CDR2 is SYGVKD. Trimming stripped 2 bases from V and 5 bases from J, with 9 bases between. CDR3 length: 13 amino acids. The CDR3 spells CAISEETAYGYTF. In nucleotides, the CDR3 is TGTGCCATCAGTGAGGAGACCGCGTATGGCTACACCTTC.

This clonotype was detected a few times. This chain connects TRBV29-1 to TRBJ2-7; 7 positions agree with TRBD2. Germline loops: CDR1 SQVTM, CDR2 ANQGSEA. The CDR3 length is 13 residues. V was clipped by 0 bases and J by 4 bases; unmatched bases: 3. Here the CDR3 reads CSVEDPGGYEQYF. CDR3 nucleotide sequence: TGCAGCGTTGAAGATCCCGGGGGGTACGAGCAGTACTTC.

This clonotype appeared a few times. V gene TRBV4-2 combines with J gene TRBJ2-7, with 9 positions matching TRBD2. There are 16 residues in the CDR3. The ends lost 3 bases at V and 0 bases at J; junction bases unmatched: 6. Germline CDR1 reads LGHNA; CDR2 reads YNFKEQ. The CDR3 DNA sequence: TGTGCCAGCAGCCAGGAACCTAGCGGGGACTCCTACGAGCAGTACTTC. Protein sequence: CASSQEPSGDSYEQYF.

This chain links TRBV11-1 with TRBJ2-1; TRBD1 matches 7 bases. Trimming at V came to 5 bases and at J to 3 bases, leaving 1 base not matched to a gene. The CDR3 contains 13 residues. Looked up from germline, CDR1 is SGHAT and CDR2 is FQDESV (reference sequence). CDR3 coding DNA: TGTGCCAGCAGCGACAGGGTCTACAATGAGCAGTTCTTC. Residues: CASSDRVYNEQFF.

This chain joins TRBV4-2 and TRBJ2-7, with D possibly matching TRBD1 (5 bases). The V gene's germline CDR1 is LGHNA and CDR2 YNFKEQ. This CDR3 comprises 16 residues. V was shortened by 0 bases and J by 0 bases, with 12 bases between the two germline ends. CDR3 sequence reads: CASSQEMDTGSYEQYF. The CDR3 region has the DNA TGTGCCAGCAGCCAAGAGATGGATACAGGCTCCTACGAGCAGTACTTC.

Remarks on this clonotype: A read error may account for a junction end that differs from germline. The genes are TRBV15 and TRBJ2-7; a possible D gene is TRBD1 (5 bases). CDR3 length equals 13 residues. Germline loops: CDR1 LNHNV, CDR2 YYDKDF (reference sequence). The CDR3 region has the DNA TGTGCCACCAGCCCGGCTGGGGCCTACGAGCAGCACTTC. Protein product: CATSPAGAYEQHF.

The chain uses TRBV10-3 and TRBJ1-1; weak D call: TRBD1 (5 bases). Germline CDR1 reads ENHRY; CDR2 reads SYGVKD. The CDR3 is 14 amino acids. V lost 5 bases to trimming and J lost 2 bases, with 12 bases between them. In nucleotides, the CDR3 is TGTGCCATCAGTATAGGGACGGTTAACACTGAAGCTTTCTTT. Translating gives CAISIGTVNTEAFF.

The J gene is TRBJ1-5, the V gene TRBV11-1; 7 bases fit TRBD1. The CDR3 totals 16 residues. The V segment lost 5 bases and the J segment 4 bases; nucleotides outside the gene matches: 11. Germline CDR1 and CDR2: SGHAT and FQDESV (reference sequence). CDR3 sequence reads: CASSPTVQGINQPQHF. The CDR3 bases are TGTGCCAGCAGCCCTACCGTACAGGGGATTAATCAGCCCCAGCATTTT.